These 30 T cell receptor beta chains originate from one sample sequenced in a study of OX40 agonist ivuxolimab in advanced cancers. TCRdb's table, derived via immunoSEQ multiplex PCR, lists solely in-frame clones and lacks some. The profile shows 34,000 or so clones, 80% to 85% of them singletons. Sample: CD4+ or CD8+ T cells sorted from blood, taken in a trial of the OX40 agonist ivuxolimab. These receptors originate from an adult with an advanced solid tumor such as melanoma, head and neck, liver or kidney cancer.

On this clone: Within the sample, other DNA sequences also encode this same CDR3. The rearrangement links TRBV7-2 to TRBJ2-5; 10 bases are shared with TRBD2. Trimming cost V 1 base and J 5 bases; bases outside gene matches: 7. Germline V gene lookup returns CDR1 SGHTA and CDR2 FQGNSA. This CDR3 has 16 residues. For the CDR3, the DNA is TGTGCCAGCAGCTTAGGGTTCCTAGCGGGAGAGGAGACCCAGTACTTC. This gives the protein CASSLGFLAGEETQYF.

This rearrangement joins TRBV18 to TRBJ2-5; TRBD1 might be the D (5 bases). Germline V gene lookup returns CDR1 KGHSH and CDR2 LQKENI. V lost 6 bases to trimming and J lost 5 bases, with 10 bases between them. The CDR3 extends over 12 amino acids. In nucleotides, the CDR3 is TGTGCCAGCTCCAGGGATCTGGAGACCCAGTACTTC. It encodes CASSRDLETQYF. Using reference TRBV18 and TRBJ2-5 for the parts outside the CDR3, the full variable domain is NAGVMQNPRHLVRRRGQEARLRCSPMKGHSHVYWYRQLPEEGLKFMVYLQKENIIDESGMPKERFSAEFPKEGPSILRIQQVVRGDSAAYFCASSRDLETQYFGPGTRLLVL.

The rearrangement uses TRBV5-1 and TRBJ2-5; D gene uncertain. Germline V gene data show CDR1 as SGHRS and CDR2 as YFSETQ. V lost 4 bases and J 4 bases, leaving 17 bases between the germline ends. The CDR3 has 15 residues. The CDR3 sequence: CASSINRVSVETQYF. CDR3 nucleotide sequence: TGCGCCAGCAGCATAAATAGGGTATCGGTAGAGACCCAGTACTTC.

The J gene is TRBJ2-1, the V gene TRBV7-2, with TRBD1 matching 9 bases. Per the germline V gene, CDR1 is SGHTA and CDR2 is FQGNSA. After removal of 2 bases from V and 4 bases from J, the junction contained 6 bases not matched to a gene. The CDR3 extends over 16 amino acids. The CDR3 DNA reads as TGTGCCAGCAGCTTAATTGGACAGGGGTTTTACAATGAGCAGTTCTTC. As protein: CASSLIGQGFYNEQFF.

This clone was picked up one time. The CDR3, as DNA: TGTGCCATCAGCCCCCGACTAGCGGGGTTCTACGAGCAGTACTTC. Protein: CAISPRLAGFYEQYF. J is TRBJ2-7 and V is TRBV10-3; TRBD2 matches at 11 bases. The CDR3 loop spans 15 amino acids. J was trimmed by 3 bases and V by 6 bases; bases with no gene match: 7. The germline gives CDR1 ENHRY, CDR2 SYGVKD.

This chain links TRBV5-4 with TRBJ2-7, with TRBD1 matching 7 bases. V dropped 5 bases and J dropped 4; count of bases not matched to a gene: 6. Germline assignment: CDR1 SGHNT and CDR2 YYREEE (reference sequence). The CDR3 spans 13 residues. The CDR3 bases are TGTGCCAGCAGGAGGACAGGCTATTACGAGCAGTACTTC. It translates to CASRRTGYYEQYF.

The V call is TRBV5-5, the J call TRBJ2-7; 14 nucleotides line up with TRBD2. V shed 4 bases and J 9 bases; nucleotides not matched to a gene: 9. Germline loops: CDR1 SGHKS, CDR2 YYEKEE (reference sequence). This CDR3 comprises 15 residues. The DNA of the CDR3 is TGTGCCAGCAGCCGAGGACTAGCGGGGGGCTCGCGGCAGTACTTC. This gives the protein CASSRGLAGGSRQYF.

This clone was recorded only once. The chain employs TRBV9 and TRBJ1-5; D ambiguous. The CDR3 spans 15 residues. CDR1 SGDLS and CDR2 YYNGEE come from the germline V gene. Deletions cut 0 bases from V and 7 bases from J, with 14 bases between. CDR3 sequence: CASSVAAGGEQPQHF. CDR3 coding DNA: TGTGCCAGCAGCGTAGCAGCGGGCGGGGAGCAGCCCCAGCATTTT.

In regard to this clone: The sample holds other DNA sequences that translate to the same CDR3. This chain joins TRBV4-3 and TRBJ2-2, with D maybe TRBD2 (6 bases). Germline V gene lookup returns CDR1 LGHNA and CDR2 YSLEER. The CDR3 totals 15 residues. Trimming removed 1 base at V and 5 bases at J, with 11 bases between. The CDR3 DNA reads TGCGCCAGCAGCCAAGGCCCCGGGGGAACCGGGGAGCTGTTTTTT. Protein product: CASSQGPGGTGELFF.

This chain uses TRBV6-5 with TRBJ1-5; possibly TRBD1 for D (6 bases). The CDR3 is 14 amino acids. Germline loops: CDR1 MNHEY, CDR2 SVGAGI. Trimming removed 5 bases at V and 6 bases at J, with 14 bases between. In DNA form, the CDR3 reads TGTGCCAGCAGTGAATGGGGGGGCGGTCAGCCCCAGCATTTT. Translating gives CASSEWGGGQPQHF.

The rearrangement uses TRBV11-2 and TRBJ2-1, with a weak D call TRBD1 (5 bases). The V end was cut by 4 bases, the J end by 9 bases, with 19 bases between. Germline V gene sequence: CDR1 SGHAT, CDR2 FQNNGV. The CDR3 contains 15 residues. CDR3 in amino acids: CASSSSGQGGREQFF. The DNA of the CDR3 is TGTGCCAGCAGCTCGAGTGGGCAGGGTGGCCGTGAGCAGTTCTTC.

This clone has a single count. The chain couples TRBV2 to TRBJ1-1; 9 bases line up with TRBD1. In germline, CDR1 is SNHLY, CDR2 FYNNEI. There are 16 residues in the CDR3. After removal of 7 bases from V and 3 bases from J, the junction contained 12 bases not matched to a gene. The chain's CDR3 is CASKQGAPGLDTEAFF. The DNA for the CDR3 is TGTGCCAGCAAACAGGGGGCGCCGGGGTTGGACACTGAAGCTTTCTTT.

This clone has only a few counts. This chain uses TRBV18 with TRBJ2-4, with D unclear. The CDR3 runs to 15 residues. V was clipped by 4 bases and J by 0 bases, with 10 bases between them. The germline V gene encodes CDR1 KGHSH and CDR2 LQKENI. The CDR3, as DNA: TGTGCCAGCTCACAGACCTCAATAGCCAAAAACATTCAGTACTTC. This translates into CASSQTSIAKNIQYF.

The chain links TRBV10-2 to TRBJ2-7, with TRBD1 matching 9 bases. This CDR3 has 14 residues. The V segment lost 7 bases and the J segment 5 bases; nucleotides outside the gene matches: 9. CDR1 is WSHSY and CDR2 is SAAADI in the germline V gene. The CDR3 spells CASNWDRVGHEQYF. DNA of the CDR3: TGCGCCAGCAATTGGGACAGGGTGGGCCACGAGCAGTACTTC.

V usage is TRBV19 and J usage is TRBJ1-4, with unresolved D. CDR1 and CDR2 from the germline V gene are LNHDA and SQIVND (reference sequence). This CDR3 is 13 amino acids long. Trimming cost V 3 bases and J 6 bases, with 8 bases left between them. CDR3 sequence reads: CASSILLDEKLFF. Here the CDR3 DNA reads TGTGCCAGTAGTATCCTTCTCGATGAAAAACTGTTTTTT. Supplemented by reference TRBV19 and TRBJ1-4, the full variable domain reads DGGITQSPKYLFRKEGQNVTLSCEQNLNHDAMYWYRQDPGQGLRLIYYSQIVNDFQKGDIAEGYSVSREKKESFPLTVTSAQKNPTAFYLCASSILLDEKLFFGSGTQLSVL.

This clone was seen a handful of times. V gene TRBV28 combines with J gene TRBJ1-2, with 8 nucleotides matching TRBD1. The germline V gene has CDR1 MDHEN and CDR2 SYDVKM. The CDR3 runs to 14 residues. Trimming at V came to 4 bases and at J to 5 bases, leaving 6 bases not matched to a gene. CDR3 sequence (DNA): TGTGCCAGCAGTTCCTCCCGGACAGGGTATGGCTACACCTTC. Its protein product is CASSSSRTGYGYTF.

The V gene is TRBV18, the J gene TRBJ2-3; D not resolved. The CDR3 covers 15 residues. The germline V gene has CDR1 KGHSH and CDR2 LQKENI. V was cut by 1 base and J by 4 bases, with 12 bases left in between. The CDR3 protein is CASSPQGTGADTQYF. The CDR3 coding sequence is TGTGCCAGCTCACCACAGGGTACTGGCGCAGATACGCAGTATTTT.

The rearrangement links TRBV19 to TRBJ2-2; TRBD2 matches at 11 bases. Germline CDR1 reads LNHDA; CDR2 reads SQIVND (reference sequence). CDR3 length: 16 residues. Here the CDR3 reads CDGLAGRPANTGELFF. The CDR3 DNA is TGTGACGGACTAGCGGGTAGACCCGCGAACACCGGGGAGCTGTTTTTT. Supplemented by reference TRBV19 and TRBJ2-2, the full variable domain reads DGGITQSPKYLFRKEGQNVTLSCEQNLNHDAMYWYRQDPGQGLRLIYYSQIVNDFQKGDIAEGYSVSREKKESFPLTVTSAQKNPTAFYLCDGLAGRPANTGELFFGEGSRLTVL.

The chain combines TRBV7-2 with TRBJ2-1; 9 bases match TRBD1. J was trimmed by 6 bases and V by 1 base; bases with no gene match: 4. The CDR3 totals 15 residues. Germline-derived CDR1 and CDR2 are SGHTA and FQGNSA. CDR3 DNA: TGTGCCAGCAGCTTAGGACAGGGGGGGAGCAATGAGCAGTTCTTC. The encoded protein is CASSLGQGGSNEQFF. The variable domain in full, completed from reference TRBV7-2 and TRBJ2-1, reads GAGVSQSPSNKVTEKGKDVELRCDPISGHTALYWYRQSLGQGLEFLIYFQGNSAPDKSGLPSDRFSAERTGGSVSTLTIQRTQQEDSAVYLCASSLGQGGSNEQFFGPGTRLTVL.

This clone was picked up one time. The rearrangement uses TRBV7-2 and TRBJ2-3; D unclear. This CDR3 has 13 residues. Germline V gives CDR1 SGHTA, CDR2 FQGNSA. V was clipped by 5 bases and J by 6 bases, with 12 bases between them. CDR3 DNA sequence: TGTGCCAGCAGCGCCTGGGCTCTTGATACGCAGTATTTT. Encoded protein: CASSAWALDTQYF.

The V call is TRBV15, the J call TRBJ2-2; 16 nucleotides match TRBD2. Germline V lookup: CDR1 LNHNV, CDR2 YYDKDF (reference sequence). V lost 3 bases and J lost 7; bases outside the gene matches: 8. The CDR3 is 18 amino acids. The CDR3 bases are TGTGCCACCAGCAGCTTGAAAGGGACTAGCGGGAGGGACGGGGAGCTGTTTTTT. Its protein is CATSSLKGTSGRDGELFF.

The gene calls are TRBV27 and TRBJ1-6; perhaps TRBD1 as D (5 bases). The CDR3 is 15 residues long. Germline CDR1 MNHEY, CDR2 SMNVEV (reference sequence). V was clipped by 11 bases and J by 0 bases, with 14 bases between them. CDR3 in amino acids: CASQTASSYNSPLHF. CDR3 DNA: TGTGCCTCTCAGACAGCGAGCTCCTATAATTCACCCCTCCACTTT.

J is TRBJ2-5 and V is TRBV5-1, with D possibly matching TRBD2 (6 bases). Germline CDR1 SGHRS, CDR2 YFSETQ. CDR3 length: 14 amino acids. Trimming took 2 bases from V and 4 from J, leaving 12 bases between them. CDR3 nucleotide sequence: TGCGCCAGCAGCTTTGGGACTGGGCGAGAGACCCAGTACTTC. Amino acids: CASSFGTGRETQYF.

This CDR3 reads CASSRSTGPKIVSYEQYF. CDR3 bases: TGTGCCAGCAGCAGAAGTACAGGGCCCAAAATCGTCTCCTACGAGCAGTACTTC. The chain couples TRBV12-1 to TRBJ2-7; no check of the table's D call, TRBD1, against the DNA was made. TRBV12-1 is noted as a pseudogene. The length of the CDR3 is 18 residues.

Remarks on this clone: Other nucleotide sequences in the sample specify the same CDR3. The rearrangement links TRBV5-4 to TRBJ2-4, with D perhaps TRBD1 (5 bases). Germline values: CDR1 SGHNT, CDR2 YYREEE (reference sequence). The CDR3 has 15 amino acids. Trimming left V 4 bases short and J 1 base short, with 12 bases between. DNA of the CDR3: TGTGCCAGCAGCCCATCAAGGGGCGCCAAAAACATTCAGTACTTC. This codes for CASSPSRGAKNIQYF.

V and J are TRBV5-5 and TRBJ2-7, with a weak D call TRBD2 (5 bases). The CDR3 contains 15 residues. The germline CDR1 and CDR2 sequences are SGHKS and YYEKEE (reference sequence). V lost 0 bases and J lost 2, with 12 bases in between. This chain's CDR3 is CASSLAIGSPYEQYF. CDR3 bases: TGTGCCAGCAGCTTGGCCATAGGGAGTCCCTACGAGCAGTACTTC.

The rearrangement links TRBV19 to TRBJ1-4; no firm D call. The V end was cut by 4 bases, the J end by 7 bases, with 7 bases between. Per germline, CDR1 LNHDA and CDR2 SQIVND (reference sequence). This CDR3 is built from 12 residues. The CDR3 DNA reads as TGTGCCAGTAGTAGGAGGGTTGAAAAACTGTTTTTT. Encoded protein: CASSRRVEKLFF.

This chain connects TRBV18 to TRBJ2-3, with D possibly TRBD2 on 6 matching bases. In germline, CDR1 is KGHSH, CDR2 LQKENI. The CDR3 is made up of 17 amino acids. V was shortened by 2 bases and J by 0 bases, with 15 bases between the two germline ends. CDR3 residues: CASSPAQGGSSTDTQYF. In nucleotides, the CDR3 is TGTGCCAGCTCACCAGCTCAGGGAGGATCTAGCACAGATACGCAGTATTTT.

The chain recombines TRBV6-6 with TRBJ2-5; 9 bases agree with TRBD2. CDR3 size: 15 residues. After removal of 5 bases from V and 5 bases from J, the junction contained 9 bases not matched to a gene. Germline assignment: CDR1 MNHNY and CDR2 SVGAGI (reference sequence). This CDR3 reads CASSGLAGSGETQYF. CDR3 coding DNA: TGTGCCAGCAGTGGGCTAGCGGGGTCCGGGGAGACCCAGTACTTC.

The V call is TRBV19, the J call TRBJ2-7, with D hard to call. There are 13 residues in the CDR3. Per germline, CDR1 LNHDA and CDR2 SQIVND (reference sequence). The V and J ends lost 3 bases and 3 bases respectively, with 9 bases between them. The CDR3 DNA is TGTGCCAGTAGTATCCCCCAAAGCTACGAGCAGTACTTC. This encodes CASSIPQSYEQYF. Using reference TRBV19 and TRBJ2-7 for the parts outside the CDR3, the full variable domain is DGGITQSPKYLFRKEGQNVTLSCEQNLNHDAMYWYRQDPGQGLRLIYYSQIVNDFQKGDIAEGYSVSREKKESFPLTVTSAQKNPTAFYLCASSIPQSYEQYFGPGTRLTVT.